This entry is about one T cell receptor beta chain. A single count supports this clone. Its target antigen remains unknown. One base away there is no much larger clone; base qualities are not given. This sample was included in a study of cytomegalovirus exposure and HLA in healthy donors (TCRdb year 2017). Regarding the complete study: An earlier analysis of several hundred of the donors reported under 300 Gb of sequence data and 95 million to 140 million unique TCR beta sequences obtained from 150 million to 200 million T cells. The aim of the study was to test whether cataloging public T cell receptors could identify signatures of past pathogen exposure. Donor age, sex, ethnicity and CMV serostatus were compiled together with the repertoire data. An early release that covered around 590 HLA-typed donors contained around 300 gigabases of sequencing data and some 87 million unique TCR sequences. A later genetic analysis used genome-wide SNP genotypes for about 65% of the 666 donors, treating that subset as a discovery cohort. Roughly 5 DR-DQ haplotypes were handled as single units for association and clustering, since linkage in the cohort was strong. To study patterns of TCR occurrence, a later analysis re-analyzed previously published TCR beta repertoires from around 670 donors and added high-resolution HLA genotyping. Both class I and class II loci were covered by HLA typing, at four-digit resolution. An earlier analysis of around 580 of the donors used high-throughput TCR beta sequencing to judge whether each TCR beta V gene segment behaved as functional or pseudogenic. The number of typed donors differed by locus: about 620-640 for A, B, C, DRB1 and DQB1; approximately 540 for DQA1; about 600 for DPA1; and roughly 470 for DPB1. To predict cytomegalovirus infection status, the study brought together high-throughput TCR immunosequencing, statistical association of individual TCRs with disease status, and machine learning. On average, roughly 250,000 unique TCR beta nucleotide sequences were sequenced per donor among a few hundred genotyped donors of the cohort, with roughly 20% of those sequences being non-productive. Rather than drawing on any new phenotypic data, the later analysis identified candidate immune exposures from TCR beta sequences and the way those sequences occurred across donors. Among the roughly 400 genotyped donors, under 90% belonged to the genetic ancestry cluster associated with self-reported Caucasian donors. All discovery cohort repertoires had been generated on a single sequencing platform. A separate validation cohort of approximately 130 different subjects was used in addition to the roughly 670-subject first cohort. Using immunosequencing, the study profiled T cell repertoires from 640 or so subjects and related those repertoires to cytomegalovirus serostatus.

Library generation was performed with the immunoSEQ multiplex PCR assay. For the multiplex PCR, a mixture combining 60 forward primers for TCR Vbeta segments and 13 reverse primers for TCR Jbeta segments was used. The CDR3 region of rearranged TCR beta genes was amplified from genomic DNA with a multiplex PCR assay. The amplified TCR beta libraries were sequenced on the Illumina HiSeq System as 87-base-pair reads. Per the source publication's procedure: Across the roughly 600 repertoires, a later analysis counted roughly 84 million unique TCR beta chains, approximately 12 million of which were shared by at least two donors. A nearest-neighbor algorithm error-corrected the raw reads and collapsed the reads into unique sequences, merging closely related sequences to remove PCR and sequencing errors. To assign V, D and J gene segments, CDR3 sequences were aligned to IMGT reference sequences. Each retained sequence needed at least a six-nucleotide match to both a V gene segment and a J gene segment. A rearrangement counted as productive if the CDR3 had no stop codons and remained in frame with V and J, and every other rearrangement counted as non-productive. Following IMGT convention, CDR3 was defined as the stretch from the second conserved V-encoded cysteine to the conserved J-encoded phenylalanine. The earlier analysis of roughly 590 of the donors excluded sequences that lacked an unambiguous match to a single V gene segment. An earlier analysis of some 500 of the donors classified V segments as functional when productive rearrangements were above 56.7% and as segregating when the standard deviation between donors was above 5%. A statistical classification framework was developed to diagnose cytomegalovirus status using the catalog of TCR beta chain sequences. In a later analysis, TCR nucleotide sequences were compared against IMGT/GENE-DB human TR gene sequences so that V and J genes could be assigned. A later analysis assigned CDR3 sequences and most-parsimonious VDJ recombination scenarios with the TCRdist pipeline. In a later analysis, each TCR beta chain was defined by its CDR3 amino acid sequence together with its V-gene family, and reads without a unique V-gene family were excluded. As a way to deal with suspected cross-contamination and a sequencing artifact, a later analysis dropped 450 to 600 nucleotide sequences that were highly shared and had low generation probability. In a later analysis, a clonal expansion index was calculated for each public chain from normalized within-repertoire ranks of inferred template counts. In a later analysis, generation probabilities were computed using a VDJ recombination model fitted to out-of-frame rearrangements, and the results were checked against IGoR. In a later analysis, hypergeometric tests were used to score TCR-TCR, TCR-HLA and TCR-CMV co-occurrence, with a repertoire-size bias correction applied to TCR pairs. A later analysis estimated false discovery rates by permuting HLA or CMV assignments 20 times. In a later analysis, co-occurring TCRs were grouped using DBSCAN, with TCRdist sequence similarity added in when clustering inside HLA-allele-positive subsets. For co-occurrence clustering, repertoires with fewer than 30,000 or more than 120,000 public chains were excluded, along with four to six repertoires with anomalous nucleotide sharing. TCRdb carries this immuneACCESS record with in-frame sequences only. Its versions omit some clonotypes, under half of them owing to an unresolved V gene in the studies checked, with the rest unexplained. V and J calls and clone size are as listed in that table; D and trimming were resolved from the DNA. Counted in this sample were 150,000 to 170,000 clones; over 65% of them appeared once. The top ten clones comprise 2.1% of the sample.

What the study reported, not specific to this receptor: A further reported finding was that TCR beta sequences accurately predicted the HLA-A and HLA-B alleles for most subjects in the first cohort. Linkage disequilibrium might explain the correlated functional status among segregating V segments, but an unknown experimental factor could not be ruled out. The earlier analysis of approximately 540 of the donors excluded 15 to 20 rarely observed V segments, including chromosome 9 orphons, because counts were too low. According to a later analysis, parvovirus B19, influenza, CMV and Epstein-Barr virus appeared linked to several top co-occurrence clusters. When HLA alleles, especially DR and DQ, strongly co-occurred, TCR associations were difficult to assign to individual alleles. Presence/absence analyses assumed roughly uniform sequencing depth across donors, an assumption that may not hold. Broadly in line with IMGT annotations, most TCR beta V segments showed up in productive rearrangements about 87% or about 30% of the time in an earlier analysis of several hundred of the donors. Some IMGT-functional V segments, including TRBV6-2 and TRBV6-3, could not be told apart with the 87-base-pair reads, so those segments were excluded. According to a later analysis, TCR association rates differed among HLA loci, with DRB1 alleles showing the most associated TCRs and HLA-C alleles showing the fewest. A later analysis found that most CMV-associated TCR beta chains appeared HLA-restricted, with HLA associations seemingly driven largely by CMV exposure. In both the original and validation cohorts, the classifier was reported to diagnose cytomegalovirus status with high specificity and sensitivity. In a later genetic analysis, fewer N-insertions in productive TCRs were reported among donors in an Asian-associated ancestry cluster than the roughly 640-donor mean. In a later analysis, around 15,000 TCR beta sequences were associated with specific HLA alleles at a false discovery rate of 0.05. An association between a missense DCLRE1C variant and V-gene and J-gene trimming of TCR beta chains was found in a later genetic analysis and replicated in an independent cohort. It was suggested by the authors that the approach could potentially be generalized to other disease states and immunological phenotypes. A later analysis found that HLA-associated TCR beta chains were more clonally expanded and had lower generation probabilities than equally common non-associated chains. Because HLA typing was missing for some donors at each locus, association tests included only the typed subset. A cluster of highly shared sequence variants was judged likely to represent a technical artifact of the sequencing pipeline. Most TCR sequences were observed very rarely across donors, whereas some public TCRs were present in many individuals. The study gave a list of about 160 TCR beta chains associated with cytomegalovirus. Immune exposure information for the cohort was limited to CMV serostatus. Only TCR beta chains were sequenced in this cohort, and the absence of alpha or paired-chain data limited detectable features. A few of the identified cytomegalovirus-associated TCR beta chains were confirmed in vitro to be specific for cytomegalovirus antigens.

The cohort was made up of 666 healthy bone marrow donors. Cohort members were all nominally healthy when sampled, although unrecorded immune exposures were likely present. The donor was CMV seronegative and was included in the group of 352 seronegative cohort members. Each donor provided a peripheral blood sample, and peripheral blood mononuclear cells were used for TCR beta sequencing. The Qiagen DNeasy Blood Extraction Kit was used to extract genomic DNA from the blood cell samples. The germline V gene gives CDR1 as SGHTA and CDR2 as FQGNSA. Reading from cysteine to phenylalanine, the CDR3 counts 17 amino acids. Only CDR3 DNA remains: 51 bases, in frame from the first base. Deletion took 1 base off V and 0 bases off J, with a span of 15 bases between the germline ends.

The sequencing input was PBMCs. The chain is encoded by TRBV7-2 joined to TRBJ1-2, with a tentative D gene TRBD1 over 6 matching bases. The receptor was isolated from a man aged 30 to 39 in good health and CMV-seronegative. The CDR3 protein sequence reads: CASSLVGQFTANYGYTF. The DNA reads TGTGCCAGCAGCTTAGTCGGACAGTTTACAGCTAACTATGGCTACACCTTC.